The clone carrying this T cell receptor (beta chain) has at least ten counts. Its antigen is undetermined. CDR3-region Arm-PCR and iRepertoire HTBI primers produced the TCR beta libraries. Authors' methods: Sequenced samples collectively carried under 75 TRBV and about 15 TRBJ segments. Each CDR3 protein gets one entry after TCRdb re-called the multiplex PCR reads with MiXCR. What appears here as the V and J calls and clone size reflects TCRdb's work, not the paper's. This sample carries about 300,000 distinct CDR3 sequences, around 23% of them seen once, and the ten largest clones take roughly three fifths. Time point reported: persistent/refractory GD, antithyroid drugs over 5 years with positive TRAb. The TCR library was made from RNA that had been extracted from PBMCs in TRIzol. Under American Thyroid Association guidelines, Graves' disease was diagnosed. The sample originates from a study of regulatory T cells in long-lasting Graves disease. General study results and limits: Persistent disease showed a preference for TRBV28, TRBJ1-2 and TRBJ2-5. Those with persistent disease had in common more public clonotypes (approximately 2,500) than new patients (around 910).

The CDR3 sequence is 14 residues long. Germline trimming cut 4 bases from V and 5 bases from J; bases unmatched to any gene: 6. The germline CDR1 and CDR2 sequences are SGHVS and FQNEAQ. The source is a female donor with Graves disease. The sequenced sample was peripheral blood mononuclear cells (PBMCs), obtained when the disease was refractory, from a patient treated with antithyroid drugs. V is TRBV7-8 and J is TRBJ2-5, with TRBD1 matching 8 bases. CDR3 sequence (DNA): TGTGCCAGCAGCTCGACAGGGGTTGTGGAGACCCAGTACTTC. Residues: CASSSTGVVETQYF.